The rows below give T cell receptor beta chains drawn from one sample of a study of breast tumors, draining lymph nodes, adjacent tissues. MiXCR, run by TCRdb on the multiplex PCR reads, gives a single entry per CDR3 protein. The table records some 120,000 distinct CDR3 sequences, just under 20% of them present only once. The sample taken for sequencing was axillary lymph node tissue. All receptors come from a female donor with breast cancer. Some clones in this sample may be carry-over from other donors' samples. CDR3s leave out the opening cysteine and the closing phenylalanine or tryptophan. Fields, in order: J gene, V gene, CDR3 protein.

J gene: TRBJ1-2
V gene: TRBV2
CDR3 protein: ASSDPTGAVRGYT

J gene: TRBJ2-5
V gene: TRBV9
CDR3 protein: ASSGTVTGETQY

J gene: TRBJ1-5
V gene: TRBV28
CDR3 protein: ASGQGRGNQPQH

J gene: TRBJ2-1
V gene: TRBV6-1
CDR3 protein: ASRLASGAYNEQF

J gene: TRBJ2-7
V gene: TRBV6-5
CDR3 protein: ASSYSLVAGVDEQY

J gene: TRBJ1-5
V gene: TRBV30
CDR3 protein: AWSSGQGFQPQH

J gene: TRBJ2-3
V gene: TRBV12-3/TRBV12-4
CDR3 protein: ASSFRFFDMTDTQY

J gene: TRBJ1-6
V gene: TRBV20-1
CDR3 protein: SAPPGTRMSSPLH

J gene: TRBJ1-4
V gene: TRBV30
CDR3 protein: AWSGGQADEKLF

J gene: TRBJ2-2
V gene: TRBV10-3
CDR3 protein: AIRGAGALAGELF

J gene: TRBJ2-3
V gene: TRBV2
CDR3 protein: ASSADIGDTQY

J gene: TRBJ2-2
V gene: TRBV4-1
CDR3 protein: ASSQETSGSAGELF

J gene: TRBJ1-2
V gene: TRBV6-1
CDR3 protein: ASRRDRGYT

J gene: TRBJ2-5
V gene: TRBV24-1
CDR3 protein: ASPNQLAGVYLETQY

J gene: TRBJ2-7
V gene: TRBV15
CDR3 protein: ATSKGGRALDEQY

J gene: TRBJ2-3
V gene: TRBV7-9
CDR3 protein: ASSLQMGDADTQY

J gene: TRBJ2-7
V gene: TRBV4-1
CDR3 protein: ASSHHGLAGGNDEQY

J gene: TRBJ1-6
V gene: TRBV2
CDR3 protein: ASGRWNSPLH

J gene: TRBJ1-6
V gene: TRBV6-1
CDR3 protein: ASRTAYNSPLH

J gene: TRBJ1-2
V gene: TRBV27
CDR3 protein: ASRQGIGYGYT

J gene: TRBJ2-1
V gene: TRBV7-9
CDR3 protein: ASNRAASSYNEQF

J gene: TRBJ2-2
V gene: TRBV5-1
CDR3 protein: ASSFEGARGTGELF

J gene: TRBJ2-5
V gene: TRBV20-1
CDR3 protein: SAIETGGETQY

J gene: TRBJ2-1
V gene: TRBV20-1
CDR3 protein: SALPYTKFNEQF

J gene: TRBJ2-1
V gene: TRBV5-4
CDR3 protein: ASSIGGWATGSYNEQF